This is a list of T cell receptor beta chains from one sample in a study of blood T cell repertoires in COVID-19. TCRdb's table, derived via immunoSEQ multiplex PCR, lists solely in-frame clones and lacks some. The sample lists 300,000 to 350,000 clones, around 87% seen once, with 0.8% to 1.3% in the top ten. Material: peripheral blood. Every receptor here comes from a woman between 40 and 55 years old with COVID-19, enrolled during active disease. Each CDR3 is given with its conserved first and last residue. Fields, in order: D gene, V gene, J gene, clone size, CDR3 protein, CDR3 DNA. D genes are given only for firm matches. The size entry is marked missing in some rows and otherwise reads once, few, many or a size class.

.	TRBV23-1	TRBJ1-5	.	CASSQSTTGRESNQPQHF	TGCGCCAGCAGTCAATCAACCACAGGGCGGGAGAGCAATCAGCCCCAGCATTTT
TRBD1	TRBV29-1	TRBJ1-2	.	CSVDEFMDRSYGYTF	TGCAGCGTTGACGAGTTTATGGACAGGAGCTATGGCTACACCTTC
TRBD1	TRBV7-8	TRBJ2-3	.	CASSPDMTGGLSTDTQYF	TGTGCCAGCAGCCCCGACATGACAGGGGGCTTAAGCACAGATACGCAGTATTTT
.	TRBV11-2	TRBJ2-5	.	CASSSQPDYQETQYF	TGTGCCAGCAGCTCCCAGCCCGACTATCAAGAGACCCAGTACTTC
.	TRBV27	TRBJ2-7	.	CASSSRDNGIPIEQYF	TGTGCCAGCAGTTCCCGGGACAACGGCATCCCGATCGAGCAGTACTTC
.	TRBV6-1	TRBJ1-1	few	CASSDLSGMRIAEAFF	TGTGCCAGCAGTGATTTGTCAGGGATGAGGATCGCTGAAGCTTTCTTT
.	TRBV7-9	TRBJ1-1	.	CASGRGTLSGGTEAFF	TGTGCCAGCGGCCGGGGGACTCTCTCAGGCGGCACTGAAGCTTTCTTT
TRBD1	TRBV27	TRBJ1-6	.	CASSTTGTGASYNSPLHF	TGTGCCAGCAGCACAACCGGGACAGGGGCTTCTTATAATTCACCCCTCCACTTT
TRBD2	TRBV19	TRBJ2-1	.	CASRRLAGDTAGFNEQFF	TGTGCCAGTAGGAGACTAGCGGGGGACACTGCGGGATTCAATGAGCAGTTCTTC
TRBD1	TRBV5-1	TRBJ1-1	.	CASSLGGQGETEAFF	TGCGCCAGCAGCTTGGGGGGACAGGGTGAAACTGAAGCTTTCTTT
TRBD2	TRBV28	TRBJ2-3	.	CASSSPQGTSGTQYF	TGTGCCAGCAGTTCCCCGCAAGGGACTAGCGGGACGCAGTATTTT
.	TRBV30	TRBJ1-5	.	CAWNGQGHQPQHF	TGTGCCTGGAATGGGCAGGGGCATCAGCCCCAGCATTTT
.	TRBV27	TRBJ1-2	.	CASSRRGGHGYTF	TGTGCCAGCTCACGGCGCGGGGGTCATGGCTACACCTTC
.	TRBV7-3	TRBJ2-7	.	CASSSTEARGHEQYF	TGTGCCAGCAGCTCCACCGAGGCCAGGGGCCACGAGCAGTACTTC
TRBD1	TRBV18	TRBJ2-1	.	CASSRAQGDRGLDEQFF	TGTGCCAGCTCACGGGCTCAAGGGGACAGGGGTCTTGATGAGCAGTTCTTC
.	TRBV28	TRBJ1-6	.	CASGRGSPLHF	TGTGCCAGCGGTAGGGGTTCACCCCTCCACTTT
TRBD1	TRBV19	TRBJ2-7	.	CASSEGTGWYEQYF	TGTGCCAGTAGCGAGGGGACAGGGTGGTACGAGCAGTACTTC